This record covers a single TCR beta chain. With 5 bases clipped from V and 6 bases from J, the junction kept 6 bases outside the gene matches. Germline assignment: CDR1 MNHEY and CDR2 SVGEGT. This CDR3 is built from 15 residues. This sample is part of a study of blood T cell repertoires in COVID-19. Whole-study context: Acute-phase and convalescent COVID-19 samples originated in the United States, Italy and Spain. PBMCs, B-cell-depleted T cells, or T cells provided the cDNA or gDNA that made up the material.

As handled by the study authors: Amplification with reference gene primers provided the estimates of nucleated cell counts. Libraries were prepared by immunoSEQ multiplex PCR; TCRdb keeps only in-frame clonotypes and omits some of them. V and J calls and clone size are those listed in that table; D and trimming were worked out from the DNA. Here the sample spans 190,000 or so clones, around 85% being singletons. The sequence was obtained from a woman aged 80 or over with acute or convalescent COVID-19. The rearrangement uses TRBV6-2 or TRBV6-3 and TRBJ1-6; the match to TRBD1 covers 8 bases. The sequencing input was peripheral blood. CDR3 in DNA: TGTGCCAGCAGTGTTCGGACAGGGCTTAATTCACCCCTCCACTTT. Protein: CASSVRTGLNSPLHF.